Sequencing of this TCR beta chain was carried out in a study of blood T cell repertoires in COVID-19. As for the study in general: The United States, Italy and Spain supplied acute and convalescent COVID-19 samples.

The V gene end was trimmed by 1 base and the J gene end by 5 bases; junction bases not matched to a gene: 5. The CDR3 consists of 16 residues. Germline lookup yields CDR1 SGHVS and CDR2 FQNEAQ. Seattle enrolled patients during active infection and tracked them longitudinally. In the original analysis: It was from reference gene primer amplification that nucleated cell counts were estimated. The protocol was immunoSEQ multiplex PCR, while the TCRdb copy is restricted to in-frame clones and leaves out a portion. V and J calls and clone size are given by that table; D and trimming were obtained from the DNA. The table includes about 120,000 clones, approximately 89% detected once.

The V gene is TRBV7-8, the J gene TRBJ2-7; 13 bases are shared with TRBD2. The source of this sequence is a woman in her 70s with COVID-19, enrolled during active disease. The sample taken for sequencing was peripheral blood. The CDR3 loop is CASSLVGGLAGNEQYF. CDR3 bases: TGTGCCAGCAGCTTAGTTGGGGGACTAGCGGGGAACGAGCAGTACTTC.